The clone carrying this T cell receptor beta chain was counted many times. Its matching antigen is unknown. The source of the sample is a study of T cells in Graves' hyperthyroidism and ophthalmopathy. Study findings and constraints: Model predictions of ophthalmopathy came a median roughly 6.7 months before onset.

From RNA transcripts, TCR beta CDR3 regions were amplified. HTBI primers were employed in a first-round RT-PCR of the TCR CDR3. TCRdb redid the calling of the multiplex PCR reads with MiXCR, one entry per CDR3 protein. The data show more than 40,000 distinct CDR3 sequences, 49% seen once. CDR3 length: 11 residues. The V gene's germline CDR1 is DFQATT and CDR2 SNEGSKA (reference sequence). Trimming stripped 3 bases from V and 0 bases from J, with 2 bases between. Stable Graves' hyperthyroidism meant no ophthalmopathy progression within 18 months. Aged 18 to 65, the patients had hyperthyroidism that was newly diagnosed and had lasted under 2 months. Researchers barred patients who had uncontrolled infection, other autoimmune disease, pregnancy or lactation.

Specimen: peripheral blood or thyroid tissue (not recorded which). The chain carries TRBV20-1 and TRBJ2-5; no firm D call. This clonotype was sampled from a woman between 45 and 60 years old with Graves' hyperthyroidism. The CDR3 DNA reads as TGCAGTGCTAGGGACCAAGAGACCCAGTACTTC. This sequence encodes CSARDQETQYF.